What follows are 15 T cell receptor beta chains derived from one specimen sequenced in a study of T cell responses to AZD1222 COVID-19 vaccine. The assay was immunoSEQ multiplex PCR, and TCRdb's table has in-frame clones only and misses some. Of around 110,000 clones listed, roughly nine tenths were seen once; the top ten hold 2.5% to 4%. The starting material was peripheral blood, obtained on day 0 of AZD1222 vaccination. These TCRs come from an adult in good health.

A remark on this clone: With a much larger clone just one base away, this may be a read error. The rearrangement joins TRBV7-2 to TRBJ1-3; TRBD1 matches at 8 bases. Germline V lookup: CDR1 SGHTA, CDR2 FQGNSA. V lost 5 bases and J lost 2; bases outside the gene matches: 5. This CDR3 has 15 amino acids. CDR3 amino acids: CASSLTRGPGNTIYF. Written as DNA, the CDR3 is TGTGCCAGCAGCCTCACCAGGGGGCCTGGAAACACCATATATTTT.

The count of this clone is one. The chain uses TRBV28 and TRBJ1-1; D gene ambiguous. This CDR3 contains 14 residues. CDR1 is MDHEN, CDR2 SYDVKM, per germline. V lost 3 bases, J lost 0 bases, and 8 bases lay in between. This CDR3 is CASSFRRLNTEAFF. The CDR3 region has the DNA TGTGCCAGCAGTTTTAGACGGTTGAACACTGAAGCTTTCTTT.

The J gene is TRBJ1-2, the V gene TRBV16; TRBD1 might be the D (6 bases). Trimming stripped 3 bases from V and 0 bases from J, with 11 bases between. Germline loops: CDR1 KGHSY, CDR2 FQNENV. There are 15 residues in the CDR3. The CDR3 reads CASSQRQVANYGYTF. The CDR3 DNA reads as TGTGCCAGCAGCCAGCGACAGGTCGCTAACTATGGCTACACCTTC.

The chain is built from TRBV20-1 and TRBJ2-3; 12 positions match TRBD2. The CDR3 sequence is 15 residues long. Germline V lookup: CDR1 DFQATT, CDR2 SNEGSKA (reference sequence). The ends lost 3 bases at V and 5 bases at J; junction bases unmatched: 6. The CDR3 here is CSASRLAGGLDTQYF. In nucleotides, the CDR3 is TGCAGTGCTAGTCGGCTAGCGGGAGGGTTAGATACGCAGTATTTT.

There are a few counts of this clone. In nucleotides, the CDR3 is TGTGCCAGCAGTGGCGAAAGGACAAAGGGTAACTATGGCTACACCTTC. It yields the protein CASSGERTKGNYGYTF. The chain employs TRBV2 and TRBJ1-2, with D perhaps TRBD1 (5 bases). The germline CDR1 and CDR2 sequences are SNHLY and FYNNEI. The CDR3 covers 16 residues. Trimming stripped 4 bases from V and 1 base from J, with 16 bases between.

The J gene is TRBJ1-1, the V gene TRBV7-6, with 7 bases fitting TRBD1. The CDR3 sequence is 16 residues long. V was pared by 2 bases and J by 2 bases, with 8 bases of the junction left unmatched. Germline-derived CDR1 and CDR2 are SGHVS and FNYEAQ. CDR3 in amino acids: CASSLTYWDSNTEAFF. The CDR3 DNA sequence: TGTGCCAGCAGCTTAACGTATTGGGACAGTAACACTGAAGCTTTCTTT.

This chain links TRBV4-1 with TRBJ1-4; D is unclear. Germline V lookup: CDR1 MGHRA, CDR2 YSYEKL. The CDR3 runs 17 residues. Deletions cut 4 bases from V and 8 bases from J, with 23 bases between. The CDR3 loop reads CASSPFSVRASGEKLFF. The CDR3 DNA reads as TGCGCCAGCAGCCCCTTTTCCGTAAGGGCTTCAGGAGAAAAACTGTTTTTT.

The chain links TRBV5-1 to TRBJ2-4, with 7 bases matching TRBD1. The CDR3 runs 15 residues. Germline trimming cut 0 bases from V and 7 bases from J; bases unmatched to any gene: 7. The germline gives CDR1 SGHRS, CDR2 YFSETQ. CDR3 residues: CASSLADRERNIQYF. Here the CDR3 DNA reads TGCGCCAGCAGCTTGGCCGACAGGGAACGGAACATTCAGTACTTC. Based on the CDR3 plus reference TRBV5-1 and TRBJ2-4, the full variable domain is KAGVTQTPRYLIKTRGQQVTLSCSPISGHRSVSWYQQTPGQGLQFLFEYFSETQRNKGNFPGRFSGRQFSNSRSEMNVSTLELGDSALYLCASSLADRERNIQYFGAGTRLSVL.

The CDR3 nucleotides are TGTGCTCGACAGACGAACACTGAAGCTTTCTTT. Translating it yields CARQTNTEAFF. The chain joins TRBV2 to TRBJ1-1; D might be TRBD1 (5 bases). The CDR3 runs 11 residues. Germline assignment: CDR1 SNHLY and CDR2 FYNNEI.

This CDR3 is CASSSLDLSSYNEQFF. The CDR3 coding sequence is TGTGCCAGCAGTTCACTCGATCTCAGCTCCTACAATGAGCAGTTCTTC. V and J are TRBV6-2 or TRBV6-3 and TRBJ2-1, with D unclear. Germline CDR1 is MNHEY and CDR2 is SVGEGT. The CDR3 is 16 amino acids. Trimming removed 4 bases from V and 0 bases from J, with 13 bases in between.

The J gene is TRBJ1-2, the V gene TRBV19; 7 bases align to TRBD1. Germline assignment: CDR1 LNHDA and CDR2 SQIVND (reference sequence). The V segment lost 4 bases and the J segment 3 bases; nucleotides outside the gene matches: 14. The CDR3 length is 17 residues. The CDR3 protein is CASSTILQGSWDYGYTF. The CDR3 DNA sequence: TGTGCCAGTAGTACCATATTACAGGGGAGCTGGGACTATGGCTACACCTTC.

V is TRBV9 and J is TRBJ2-2, with 8 bases lining up with TRBD2. The CDR3 is 15 residues long. With V trimmed by 4 bases and J by 7 bases, 9 bases remained unmatched. Looked up from germline, CDR1 is SGDLS and CDR2 is YYNGEE. CDR3 sequence reads: CASSSSGGAGGELFF. The CDR3 DNA follows: TGTGCCAGCAGCTCCTCCGGGGGGGCCGGCGGGGAGCTGTTTTTT.

V is TRBV21-1 and J is TRBJ2-7; the table's D call, TRBD2, has no DNA check behind it. TRBV21-1 is a pseudogene segment. This CDR3 has 21 amino acids. CDR3 region: CASNKRGVVHRRPAGSYEQYF. The CDR3 bases are TGTGCCAGCAACAAAAGGGGCGTCGTACACAGGCGCCCAGCGGGCTCCTACGAGCAGTACTTC.

The CDR3 coding sequence is TGCGCCAGCAGCCAAGTGGCCGGAGACTATGGCTACACCTTC. The encoded protein is CASSQVAGDYGYTF. The V gene is TRBV4-1, the J gene TRBJ1-2; D uncertain. CDR3 size: 14 residues. Trimming took 1 base from V and 3 from J, leaving 9 bases between them. Germline lookup yields CDR1 MGHRA and CDR2 YSYEKL.

This clone was recorded a few times. The chain links TRBV28 to TRBJ2-7; 8 nucleotides match TRBD2. Germline V gene data show CDR1 as MDHEN and CDR2 as SYDVKM. V gave up 5 bases and J gave up 8 bases; unmatched junction bases: 11. This CDR3 spans 14 amino acids. The CDR3 DNA reads TGTGCCAGCAGTGCCGGGACGGGGGGGGTAAAGCAGTACTTC. This gives the protein CASSAGTGGVKQYF.